One and the same sample provided the 30 T cell receptor beta chains below, sequenced in a study of shared clonotypes between healthy human individuals. TCRdb keeps only in-frame clones here, not all; method: immunoSEQ multiplex PCR. The sample shows under 1,900,000 clones, roughly 98.5% of them seen only once. Input material: naive CD4+ T cells sorted from blood. Stated subset: CD45RA+ positively selected. These receptors all come from a man aged 25 to 40 in good health.

V and J are TRBV29-1 and TRBJ2-3; either TRBD1 or TRBD2 may supply D (6 bases each). The CDR3 runs 14 residues. Germline CDR1 reads SQVTM; CDR2 reads ANQGSEA. V gave up 6 bases and J gave up 3 bases, with 16 bases separating them. The CDR3 DNA reads TGCAGCGTCGAGGGGGGTTTAATGACAGATACGCAGTATTTT. This encodes CSVEGGLMTDTQYF.

Comment on this clone: At the DNA level, this CDR3 is encoded by other sequences in the same sample as well. The gene calls are TRBV19 and TRBJ2-7; 12 positions agree with TRBD1. CDR3 length: 14 amino acids. Germline CDR1 and CDR2: LNHDA and SQIVND (reference sequence). V dropped 3 bases and J dropped 7; count of bases not matched to a gene: 4. CDR3 in amino acids: CASSIRDRGHEQYF. CDR3 in DNA: TGTGCCAGTAGTATCCGGGACAGGGGGCATGAGCAGTACTTC.

V usage is TRBV5-1 and J usage is TRBJ2-2; no clear D gene. The CDR3 is 16 residues long. The ends were cut back, 1 base at V and 3 bases at J, with 13 bases in the middle. CDR1 and CDR2 from the germline V gene are SGHRS and YFSETQ. The CDR3 DNA reads as TGCGCCAGCAGCTTGCGACCCTCCGGCGACACCGGGGAGCTGTTTTTT. Its translation: CASSLRPSGDTGELFF.

CDR3 residues: CASSVIDSTDTQYF. The CDR3 DNA is TGCGCCAGCAGCGTAATTGACAGCACAGATACGCAGTATTTT. The chain joins TRBV5-1 to TRBJ2-3; D remains unclear. This CDR3 is built from 14 residues. V dropped 4 bases and J dropped 0 bases, with 9 bases sitting between them. The germline gives CDR1 SGHRS, CDR2 YFSETQ.

The chain has TRBV4-1 and TRBJ1-5; D is unresolved. V lost 2 bases to trimming and J lost 0 bases, with 8 bases between them. In germline, CDR1 is MGHRA, CDR2 YSYEKL. This CDR3 comprises 15 residues. This CDR3 is CASSQQEYSNQPQHF. The DNA of the CDR3 is TGCGCCAGCAGCCAACAAGAGTATAGCAATCAGCCCCAGCATTTT.

The chain recombines TRBV30 with TRBJ2-7; D is unclear. The germline gives CDR1 GTSNPN, CDR2 SVGIG (reference sequence). Trimming pared 1 base from V and 6 bases from J, leaving 7 bases between. The CDR3 spans 11 residues. CDR3 in DNA: TGTGCCTGGAGTGCGGGTTCCGAGCAGTACTTC. This encodes CAWSAGSEQYF.

This clone was observed a single time. The rearrangement uses TRBV5-1 and TRBJ2-7; D could derive from TRBD1 or TRBD2 (5 bases each). The CDR3 spans 15 residues. Germline lookup yields CDR1 SGHRS and CDR2 YFSETQ. The V end was cut by 2 bases, the J end by 1 base, with 13 bases between. CDR3 residues: CASSFQQGVSYEQYF. CDR3 in DNA: TGCGCCAGCAGCTTCCAGCAGGGAGTATCCTACGAGCAGTACTTC.

The chain links TRBV28 to TRBJ2-1; D is ambiguous. The CDR3 extends over 11 amino acids. Trimming took off 4 bases at V and 9 bases at J, with 7 bases between the two ends. Germline V CDR1 and CDR2: MDHEN, SYDVKM. The CDR3 reads CASSSRPEQFF. CDR3 in DNA: TGTGCCAGCAGTTCTCGGCCTGAGCAGTTCTTC.

V gene TRBV10-1 combines with J gene TRBJ2-3, with D unresolved. Germline lookup yields CDR1 WNHNN and CDR2 SYGVQD (reference sequence). Trimming left V 3 bases short and J 4 bases short, with 14 bases between. The CDR3 length is 15 residues. The CDR3 nucleotides read TGCGCCAGCAGTGACTCCGCGTTAGGAGCAGATACGCAGTATTTT. Residues: CASSDSALGADTQYF.

This clone has a single count. The chain carries TRBV10-3 and TRBJ2-1; 10 bases fit TRBD1. CDR1 is ENHRY and CDR2 is SYGVKD in the germline V gene. J gave up 8 bases and V 2 bases, and 3 bases lay outside the gene matches. The CDR3 is 14 amino acids. The CDR3 region has the DNA TGTGCCATCAGTGAGAGGGACAGGGGCCATGAGCAGTTCTTC. Its protein is CAISERDRGHEQFF.

This chain joins TRBV5-4 and TRBJ2-7, with 8 nucleotides matching TRBD1. The germline V gene has CDR1 SGHNT and CDR2 YYREEE (reference sequence). The CDR3 has 15 residues. V lost 4 bases and J lost 4; bases outside the gene matches: 10. As DNA, the CDR3 is TGTGCCAGCAGCCAAACCAGGGGGCAGCTGTACGAGCAGTACTTC. Protein: CASSQTRGQLYEQYF.

This sequence joins TRBV30 and TRBJ1-2; TRBD1 is a possible D gene (5 bases). Trimming took off 3 bases at V and 2 bases at J, with 16 bases between the two ends. The germline V gene has CDR1 GTSNPN and CDR2 SVGIG (reference sequence). This CDR3 has 15 amino acids. DNA for the CDR3: TGTGCCTGGAGCCCCCCACGGGGGGTAAACTATGGCTACACCTTC. It codes for CAWSPPRGVNYGYTF.

V gene TRBV5-8 combines with J gene TRBJ1-2, with unresolved D. The CDR3 spans 13 residues. CDR1 and CDR2 from the germline V gene are SGHTS and YDEGEE. Trimming removed 6 bases from V and 4 bases from J, with 13 bases in between. This CDR3 is CASNQREGYGYTF. In nucleotides, the CDR3 is TGTGCCAGCAACCAAAGGGAGGGCTATGGCTACACCTTC.

The chain has TRBV4-1 and TRBJ2-3; 12 bases are a match to TRBD2. The V segment lost 4 bases and the J segment 4 bases; nucleotides outside the gene matches: 9. This CDR3 is built from 17 residues. Per the germline V gene, CDR1 is MGHRA and CDR2 is YSYEKL. CDR3 protein: CASSPQGASGRADTQYF. DNA for the CDR3: TGCGCCAGCAGCCCCCAGGGGGCTAGCGGGAGGGCAGATACGCAGTATTTT.

This clone was detected only once. This same CDR3 is encoded by further DNA sequences in the sample. The rearrangement links TRBV11-2 to TRBJ2-1; 10 bases are a match to TRBD2. The germline gives CDR1 SGHAT, CDR2 FQNNGV. This CDR3 is built from 14 residues. The J segment lost 7 bases and the V segment lost 7 bases, leaving 7 bases of the junction unmatched. This CDR3 reads CASTLGLAENEQFF. DNA for the CDR3: TGTGCCAGCACCCTAGGACTAGCGGAAAATGAGCAGTTCTTC.

The genes are TRBV6-5 and TRBJ2-1; no definite D call. The CDR3 sequence is 13 residues long. The V end was cut by 6 bases, the J end by 8 bases, with 14 bases between. Germline loops: CDR1 MNHEY, CDR2 SVGAGI. CDR3 sequence (DNA): TGTGCCAGCAGCCTCCCCGGGTCCGATGAGCAGTTCTTC. As protein: CASSLPGSDEQFF.

Details on this clone: Other DNA sequences within the sample encode an identical CDR3. This sequence joins TRBV19 and TRBJ1-2, with D uncertain. CDR1 LNHDA and CDR2 SQIVND come from the germline V gene (reference sequence). Trimming left V 1 base short and J 6 bases short, with 3 bases between. The CDR3 sequence is 11 residues long. The CDR3 region has the DNA TGTGCCAGTAGTATAGGGGATGGCTACACCTTC. Translated, it gives CASSIGDGYTF.

This chain links TRBV10-3 with TRBJ2-5; TRBD2 aligns across 9 bases. This CDR3 region has 16 residues. V trimming: 6 bases; J trimming: 2 bases; junction bases outside the gene matches: 10. Germline CDR1 ENHRY, CDR2 SYGVKD. The DNA of the CDR3 is TGTGCCATCAGCTCACAGGCCCTAGCGGGACAAGAGACCCAGTACTTC. Its protein product is CAISSQALAGQETQYF.

The chain is built from TRBV27 and TRBJ1-2; TRBD1 matches 7 bases. The CDR3 spans 14 residues. Germline CDR1 is MNHEY and CDR2 is SMNVEV (reference sequence). The J segment lost 8 bases and the V segment lost 5 bases, leaving 11 bases of the junction unmatched. CDR3 in DNA: TGTGCCAGCAGTGAGACAGGGAGGGCGCAGGGCTACACCTTC. Translating it yields CASSETGRAQGYTF.

This chain connects TRBV4-1 to TRBJ1-5, with D uncertain. With 4 bases removed from V and 0 bases from J, the gap between germline ends came to 7 bases. This CDR3 region has 14 residues. In germline, CDR1 is MGHRA, CDR2 YSYEKL. The CDR3 spells CASSRLYSNQPQHF. In DNA, the CDR3 is TGCGCCAGCAGCCGCCTTTATAGCAATCAGCCCCAGCATTTT.

The table lists this clone with a count of one. The DNA of the CDR3 is TGTGCCAGCAGCCCCTTTCGGGAGTACTCCTACGAGCAGTACTTC. This encodes CASSPFREYSYEQYF. The J gene is TRBJ2-7, the V gene TRBV7-8; tentative D call: TRBD2 (6 bases). Germline-derived CDR1 and CDR2 are SGHVS and FQNEAQ. V dropped 5 bases and J dropped 0 bases, with 14 bases sitting between them. The CDR3 is made up of 15 amino acids.

The genes are TRBV19 and TRBJ2-6, with D perhaps assigned TRBD1 or TRBD2 (5 bases each). Germline CDR1 reads LNHDA; CDR2 reads SQIVND (reference sequence). Trimming took 6 bases from V and 1 from J, leaving 16 bases between them. The CDR3 covers 17 residues. CDR3: CASRPRGGQSGANVLTF. For the CDR3, the DNA is TGTGCCAGTAGGCCGAGGGGTGGTCAATCTGGGGCCAACGTCCTGACTTTC.

This clone has just one count. V and J are TRBV5-4 and TRBJ1-5; a weak D match, TRBD1 (6 bases). This CDR3 has 17 amino acids. Germline CDR1 reads SGHNT; CDR2 reads YYREEE (reference sequence). The V end was cut by 3 bases, the J end by 0 bases, with 16 bases between. CDR3 nucleotides: TGTGCCAGCAGCTCGGGATACCGGGACACTAGCAATCAGCCCCAGCATTTT. Residues: CASSSGYRDTSNQPQHF.

This chain connects TRBV7-9 to TRBJ2-3, with TRBD1 matching over 12 bases. Germline lookup yields CDR1 SEHNR and CDR2 FQNEAQ (reference sequence). CDR3 length: 17 amino acids. V trimming: 2 bases; J trimming: 2 bases; junction bases outside the gene matches: 5. CDR3: CASSLWDRGLNTDTQYF. In DNA form, the CDR3 reads TGTGCCAGCAGCTTATGGGACAGGGGGCTTAACACAGATACGCAGTATTTT.

The chain combines TRBV5-6 with TRBJ2-7; D call uncertain. CDR1 SGHDT and CDR2 YYEEEE come from the germline V gene. This CDR3 is built from 12 residues. V lost 3 bases, J lost 4 bases, and 8 bases lay in between. CDR3 amino acids: CASSSGPYEQYF. In DNA, the CDR3 is TGTGCCAGCAGCTCGGGTCCATACGAGCAGTACTTC.

The chain combines TRBV6-5 with TRBJ1-5, with 9 bases identical to TRBD1. The germline V gene has CDR1 MNHEY and CDR2 SVGAGI. The CDR3 is 15 amino acids. Germline trimming cut 5 bases from V and 5 bases from J; bases unmatched to any gene: 7. CDR3 protein: CASSPLGQGHQPQHF. CDR3 nucleotides: TGTGCCAGCAGTCCCCTAGGACAGGGGCATCAGCCCCAGCATTTT.

The chain is built from TRBV6-6 and TRBJ1-1; D remains ambiguous. Trimming cost V 0 bases and J 1 base, with 9 bases left between them. CDR3 length: 15 residues. Germline CDR1 is MNHNY and CDR2 is SVGAGI (reference sequence). In nucleotides, the CDR3 is TGTGCCAGCAGTTACTCGAGACTAGCGAACACTGAAGCTTTCTTT. Translated, it gives CASSYSRLANTEAFF.

J is TRBJ2-1 and V is TRBV5-4, with 9 bases identical to TRBD1. This CDR3 region has 16 residues. The V gene's germline CDR1 is SGHNT and CDR2 YYREEE (reference sequence). Trimming removed 3 bases from V and 1 base from J; junction bases left unmatched: 5. The CDR3 region has the DNA TGTGCCAGCAGCTCCCCGGGACAGGGTTCCTACAATGAGCAGTTCTTC. Protein: CASSSPGQGSYNEQFF.

The chain couples TRBV6-1 to TRBJ1-3; D is perhaps TRBD1 (6 bases). The CDR3 is made up of 15 amino acids. Per germline, CDR1 MNHNS and CDR2 SASEGT. The V and J ends lost 5 bases and 4 bases respectively, with 15 bases between them. The CDR3 region has the DNA TGTGCCAGCAGTCCGTCCCCAGGGGTCGGAAACACCATATATTTT. This codes for CASSPSPGVGNTIYF.

The chain recombines TRBV5-1 with TRBJ2-3, with D unclear. This CDR3 region has 15 residues. The ends were cut back, 0 bases at V and 0 bases at J, with 8 bases in the middle. Germline CDR1 reads SGHRS; CDR2 reads YFSETQ. The CDR3 nucleotides are TGCGCCAGCAGCTTGGAGCGCGCTAGCACAGATACGCAGTATTTT. Translated: CASSLERASTDTQYF.